The 13 T cell receptor beta chains below all came from one sample that was sequenced in a study of blood T cells in healthy people across ages. Then a second PCR, running roughly 7 to 11 cycles, was carried out with a sample-barcoded 5' primer and a J-beta primer mix. TCRdb redid the calling of the 5' RACE reads with MiXCR, one entry per CDR3 protein. Among about 1.1 million distinct CDR3 sequences listed, around two fifths were seen once. The specimen sequenced was blood. Receptors originate from a young man in good health.

The J gene is TRBJ1-2, the V gene TRBV7-8, with D perhaps matching TRBD1 (6 bases). The CDR3 consists of 12 residues. Germline loops: CDR1 SGHVS, CDR2 FQNEAQ. Trimming cost V 5 bases and J 6 bases, with 10 bases left between them. CDR3 coding DNA: TGTGCCAGCAGCACCAGGACAGATGGCTACACCTTC. Residues: CASSTRTDGYTF.

The chain carries TRBV9 and TRBJ1-1; no clear D. Trimming took 2 bases from V and 1 from J, leaving 9 bases between them. Germline-derived CDR1 and CDR2 are SGDLS and YYNGEE. The CDR3 length is 14 residues. CDR3 DNA sequence: TGTGCCAGCAGCGTCGTCAGCCGGAACACTGAAGCTTTCTTT. Translated: CASSVVSRNTEAFF.

The chain recombines TRBV12-3 or TRBV12-4 with TRBJ1-1, with D hard to call. The germline V and J ends were trimmed by 7 bases and 2 bases, with 11 bases remaining between them. This CDR3 region has 13 residues. For the CDR3, the DNA is TGTGCCAGCAAGGGAGAAATTAACACTGAAGCTTTCTTT. This encodes CASKGEINTEAFF.

This clonotype was detected a few times. The chain uses TRBV16 and TRBJ1-4, with TRBD1 matching 8 bases. The CDR3 contains 16 residues. In germline, CDR1 is KGHSY, CDR2 FQNENV. V trimming: 4 bases; J trimming: 2 bases; junction bases outside the gene matches: 6. DNA of the CDR3: TGTGCCAGCAGCCGAGGGACAGGACGGACTAATGAAAAACTGTTTTTT. Its translation is CASSRGTGRTNEKLFF.

The J gene is TRBJ2-3, the V gene TRBV6-6; D is possibly TRBD2 (6 bases). The length of the CDR3 is 16 residues. The V end lost 2 bases, the J end lost 0 bases, and 12 bases lay between the germline ends. CDR1 MNHNY and CDR2 SVGAGI come from the germline V gene (reference sequence). In nucleotides, the CDR3 is TGTGCCAGCAGTTACCGGGGGAGTTCGAGCACAGATACGCAGTATTTT. It encodes CASSYRGSSSTDTQYF.

This clonotype was detected ten times or more. The chain carries TRBV7-3 and TRBJ2-6, with D uncertain. The germline gives CDR1 SGHTA, CDR2 FQGTGA. V lost 2 bases to trimming and J lost 0 bases, with 5 bases between them. This CDR3 is 15 amino acids long. CDR3 nucleotides: TGTGCCAGCAGCTTAGATAGCTCTGGGGCCAACGTCCTGACTTTC. This translates into CASSLDSSGANVLTF.

The chain employs TRBV7-8 and TRBJ1-1; no firm D call. The V end was cut by 0 bases, the J end by 4 bases, with 9 bases between. This CDR3 spans 14 amino acids. Germline CDR1 SGHVS, CDR2 FQNEAQ. In nucleotides, the CDR3 is TGTGCCAGCAGCTTAGCCCGATTTGGCACTGAAGCTTTCTTT. Translated, it gives CASSLARFGTEAFF.

This clonotype was seen many times. The chain recombines TRBV5-1 with TRBJ1-2, with D unresolved. CDR3 length: 12 residues. V gave up 5 bases and J gave up 2 bases, with 7 bases separating them. The germline V gene encodes CDR1 SGHRS and CDR2 YFSETQ. CDR3 residues: CASSDENYGYTF. CDR3 in DNA: TGCGCCAGCAGTGACGAGAACTATGGCTACACCTTC.

V and J are TRBV12-3 or TRBV12-4 and TRBJ2-7; TRBD2 matches 8 bases. The V gene end was trimmed by 8 bases and the J gene end by 0 bases; junction bases not matched to a gene: 9. The CDR3 is 15 residues long. The CDR3 spells CASRNSGAVSYEQYF. The CDR3 bases are TGTGCCAGCCGGAATAGCGGGGCGGTCTCCTACGAGCAGTACTTC.

The chain recombines TRBV25-1 with TRBJ2-7; a possible D gene is TRBD1 (5 bases). V shed 2 bases and J shed 2 bases, with 13 bases lying between them. The CDR3 runs to 15 residues. From germline, CDR1 is MGHDK and CDR2 SYGVNS. In nucleotides, the CDR3 is TGTGCCAGCAGTGAACGGATCCAGGGCGCCTACGAGCAGTACTTC. Translated: CASSERIQGAYEQYF.

This clonotype appeared a few times. The chain has TRBV21-1 and TRBJ2-1. TRBV21-1 is a listed pseudogene. The CDR3 is made up of 13 amino acids. DNA of the CDR3: TGTGCCAGCAGCAAGGATTTCGGAGATGAGCAGTTCTTC. This encodes CASSKDFGDEQFF.

The rearrangement uses TRBV29-1 and TRBJ1-4; possibly TRBD1 for D (5 bases). Germline V CDR1 and CDR2: SQVTM, ANQGSEA. Deletions cut 4 bases from V and 7 bases from J, with 13 bases between. This CDR3 contains 13 residues. The CDR3 DNA sequence: TGCAGCGTTGGTTGGGACCTCGGTGAAAAACTGTTTTTT. It translates to CSVGWDLGEKLFF.

The genes are TRBV9 and TRBJ1-4; tentative D call: TRBD1 (6 bases). V was trimmed by 4 bases and J by 7 bases, leaving 23 bases between them. CDR1 is SGDLS, CDR2 YYNGEE, per germline. The CDR3 runs 17 residues. CDR3 DNA sequence: TGTGCCAGCAGCCCTACACGCGGACATTTAGGGGGTGAAAAACTGTTTTTT. As protein: CASSPTRGHLGGEKLFF.